A selection of T cell receptor beta chains follows, all from one sample in a study of PD-1 blockade in classical Hodgkin lymphoma. Here immunoSEQ multiplex PCR was the method, and the copy in TCRdb shows in-frame clones only, minus some. The data show about 24,000 clones, around four fifths seen once. Here the sequenced sample was peripheral blood mononuclear cells (PBMCs), taken before the fourth cycle of nivolumab. These receptors were collected from a human donor with classical Hodgkin lymphoma. The conserved cysteine and the conserved F or W are not part of the CDR3 here. Size is omitted from some rows. Given values are once, few, many or a class for expanded clones.

clone size | J gene | V gene | CDR3 protein
NA | TRBJ2-6 | TRBV7-8 | ASSVRSGANVLT
NA | TRBJ2-7 | TRBV13 | ASSLEASGSREQY
NA | TRBJ1-1 | TRBV5-6 | ASSLFGEAF
few | TRBJ2-7 | TRBV6-4 | ASSDGRRAYEQY
few | TRBJ2-5 | TRBV27 | ASRLGGRAGGQY
NA | TRBJ2-1 | TRBV4-3 | ASSQGQASYNEQF
NA | TRBJ1-1 | TRBV28 | ASSFSFVGANTEAF
NA | TRBJ1-2 | TRBV7-9 | ASSPQDYGYT
NA | TRBJ2-1 | TRBV7-9 | ASSLGNSGAYNEQF
once | TRBJ2-1 | TRBV4-3 | ASSQEGGSYNEQF
NA | TRBJ2-1 | TRBV10-3 | AISRQFYSYNEQF
NA | TRBJ1-2 | TRBV5-1 | ASSFLQGANYGYT
once | TRBJ1-3 | TRBV11-2 | ASSTGQDHGNTIY
NA | TRBJ2-3 | TRBV30 | AWSERSSTDTQY
NA | TRBJ2-1 | TRBV5-6 | ASSFSFSSANNEQF
once | TRBJ2-1 | TRBV2 | ASEKGLAGDNEQF
once | TRBJ1-3 | TRBV12-5 | ASGFGGSGNTIY
once | TRBJ1-4 | TRBV19 | ASTPRGRGNEKLF
NA | TRBJ2-5 | TRBV7-2 | ASSLRRAGGPAHQETQY
NA | TRBJ2-1 | TRBV7-9 | ASSHNEQF
NA | TRBJ1-1 | TRBV4-3 | ASSQEPTGGYTEAF
NA | TRBJ2-7 | TRBV2 | ASKRRGGSEQY
NA | TRBJ2-3 | TRBV19 | ASSPIVASDTQY
NA | TRBJ1-5 | TRBV11-2 | ASSLESHSNQPQH
NA | TRBJ2-1 | TRBV19 | ASSIDRNEQF
once | TRBJ1-2 | TRBV6-5 | ASSYGANYGYT
NA | TRBJ2-4 | TRBV7-9 | ASSSRRDIQY
NA | TRBJ2-2 | TRBV10-3 | AMGLRTGELF
NA | TRBJ1-3 | TRBV7-8 | ASSQGPGTVNTIY
NA | TRBJ2-1 | TRBV5-4 | ASSLGAGKINEQF
few | TRBJ2-1 | TRBV12-1 | ASTHRLADDNEQF
few | TRBJ2-3 | TRBV5-6 | ASSLGVWEIGTDTQY
NA | TRBJ1-1 | TRBV18 | ASSPIGGSFVQYTEAF
NA | TRBJ1-2 | TRBV19 | ASSFGQYGYT
NA | TRBJ2-3 | TRBV10-3 | AISEEGAGTDTQY
NA | TRBJ2-5 | TRBV28 | ASSSDLLNLQETQY
NA | TRBJ1-1 | TRBV5-5 | ASSPGDREGAF
NA | TRBJ2-3 | TRBV4-3 | ASSMAGGLDTQY
NA | TRBJ2-1 | TRBV29-1 | SAEGGLGNEQF
once | TRBJ2-5 | TRBV20-1 | SARGGETQY
NA | TRBJ2-2 | TRBV28 | ASTLLAGDRWIGGELF
few | TRBJ1-1 | TRBV19 | ASSISSRAGRNTEAF
NA | TRBJ1-5 | TRBV2 | ASSPRDRRYQPQH
NA | TRBJ1-6 | TRBV2 | ASTVPRNNSPLH
NA | TRBJ2-7 | TRBV30 | AWKTGYYEQY
once | TRBJ2-3 | TRBV9 | ASSRLTDTQY
NA | TRBJ2-3 | TRBV2 | ASSFDRGSTDTQY
few | TRBJ1-2 | TRBV7-9 | ASSFGQGFYT
NA | TRBJ1-1 | TRBV27 | ASSFRGRLNTEAF
once | TRBJ2-2 | TRBV7-2 | ASSRDRGVNTGELF
NA | TRBJ1-2 | TRBV28 | ASSLDGIGGYT
NA | TRBJ2-3 | TRBV6-1 | ASSELAGGLTDTQY
NA | TRBJ2-5 | TRBV14 | ASSHGLAGEIETQY
few | TRBJ1-2 | TRBV5-1 | ASSLEGSTAVYGYT
NA | TRBJ2-7 | TRBV7-8 | ASSLEFGQYYEQY
few | TRBJ1-1 | TRBV19 | ASIPQGQNTEAF
few | TRBJ1-2 | TRBV18 | ASSLLDRERSWDGYT